The source of this TCR beta chain is a study of T cell changes during pregnancy in multiple sclerosis. Only in-frame clones appear in the TCRdb table, and some are missing; sequencing was by immunoSEQ multiplex PCR. The sample gives around 56,000 clones, around nine tenths of which show up once; around 2.3% is in the top ten. Sequenced here: peripheral blood, sampled in the first trimester of pregnancy. The receptor comes from a female donor in good health, enrolled as a control in a pregnancy study.

This CDR3 is CASSYPPRTLPYEQYF. In DNA, the CDR3 is TGTGCCAGCAGTTACCCCCCCAGGACACTTCCCTACGAGCAGTACTTC. J is TRBJ2-7 and V is TRBV6-7; perhaps TRBD1 as D (5 bases). TRBV6-7 is placed among ORFs of uncertain function. The V and J ends lost 2 bases and 2 bases respectively, with 16 bases between them. This CDR3 comprises 16 residues.